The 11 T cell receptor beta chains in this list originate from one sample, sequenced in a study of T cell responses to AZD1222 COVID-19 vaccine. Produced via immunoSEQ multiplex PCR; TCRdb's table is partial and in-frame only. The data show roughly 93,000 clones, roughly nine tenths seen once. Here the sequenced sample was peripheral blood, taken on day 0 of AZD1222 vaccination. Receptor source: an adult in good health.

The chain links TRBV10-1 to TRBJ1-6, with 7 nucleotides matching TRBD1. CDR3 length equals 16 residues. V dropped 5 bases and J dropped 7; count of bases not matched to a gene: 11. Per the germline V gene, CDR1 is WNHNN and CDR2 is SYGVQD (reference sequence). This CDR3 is CASSPGKGADNSPLHF. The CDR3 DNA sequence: TGCGCCAGCAGTCCGGGAAAGGGGGCGGACAATTCACCCCTCCACTTT.

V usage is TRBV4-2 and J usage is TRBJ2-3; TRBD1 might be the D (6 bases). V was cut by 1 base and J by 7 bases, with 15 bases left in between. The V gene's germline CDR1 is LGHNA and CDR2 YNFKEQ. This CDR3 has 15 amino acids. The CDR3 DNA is TGTGCCAGCAGCCAAGGGGCAGGGGCGGTTAATACGCAGTATTTT. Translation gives CASSQGAGAVNTQYF.

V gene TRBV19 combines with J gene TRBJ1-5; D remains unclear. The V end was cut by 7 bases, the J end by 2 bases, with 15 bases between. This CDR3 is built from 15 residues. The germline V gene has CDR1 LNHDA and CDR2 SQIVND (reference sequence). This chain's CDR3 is CASTTPGGGNQPQHF. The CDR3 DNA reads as TGTGCCAGTACCACTCCCGGTGGAGGCAATCAGCCCCAGCATTTT.

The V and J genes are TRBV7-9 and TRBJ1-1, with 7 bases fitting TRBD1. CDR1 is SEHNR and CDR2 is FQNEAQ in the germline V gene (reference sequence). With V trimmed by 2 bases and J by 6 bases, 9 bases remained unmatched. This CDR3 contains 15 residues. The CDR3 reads CASSLRRGRGAEAFF. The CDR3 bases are TGTGCCAGCAGCTTACGGAGGGGGCGAGGCGCTGAAGCTTTCTTT. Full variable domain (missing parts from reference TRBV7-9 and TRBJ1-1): DTGVSQNPRHKITKRGQNVTFRCDPISEHNRLYWYRQTLGQGPEFLTYFQNEAQLEKSRLLSDRFSAERPKGSFSTLEIQRTEQGDSAMYLCASSLRRGRGAEAFFGQGTRLTVV.

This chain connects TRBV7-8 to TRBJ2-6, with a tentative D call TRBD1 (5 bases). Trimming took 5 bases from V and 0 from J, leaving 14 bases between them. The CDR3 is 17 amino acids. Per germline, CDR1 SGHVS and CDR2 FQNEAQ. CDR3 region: CASSLIPQGSGANVLTF. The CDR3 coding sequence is TGTGCCAGCAGCCTAATACCGCAGGGCTCTGGGGCCAACGTCCTGACTTTC.

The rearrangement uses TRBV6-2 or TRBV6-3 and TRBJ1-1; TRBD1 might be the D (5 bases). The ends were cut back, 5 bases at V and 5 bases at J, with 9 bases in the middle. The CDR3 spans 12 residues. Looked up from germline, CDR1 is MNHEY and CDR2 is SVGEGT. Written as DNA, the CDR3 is TGTGCCAGCAGTACGGGGGGAACTGAAGCTTTCTTT. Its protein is CASSTGGTEAFF.

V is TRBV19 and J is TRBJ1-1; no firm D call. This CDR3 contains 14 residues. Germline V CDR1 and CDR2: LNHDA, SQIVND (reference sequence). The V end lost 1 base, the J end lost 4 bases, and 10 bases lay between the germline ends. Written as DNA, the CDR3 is TGTGCCAGTAGTATAGCAGGAGGATTCACTGAAGCTTTCTTT. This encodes CASSIAGGFTEAFF.

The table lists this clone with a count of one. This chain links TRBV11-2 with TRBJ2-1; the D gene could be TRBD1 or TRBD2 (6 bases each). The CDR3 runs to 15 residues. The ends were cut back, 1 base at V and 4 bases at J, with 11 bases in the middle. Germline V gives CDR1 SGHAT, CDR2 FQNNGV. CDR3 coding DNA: TGTGCCAGCAGCTTAGGGGGGGCATTGTACAATGAGCAGTTCTTC. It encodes CASSLGGALYNEQFF.

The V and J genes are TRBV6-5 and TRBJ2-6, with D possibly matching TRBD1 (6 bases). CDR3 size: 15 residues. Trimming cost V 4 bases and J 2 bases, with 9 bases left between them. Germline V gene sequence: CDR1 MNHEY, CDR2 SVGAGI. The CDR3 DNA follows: TGTGCCAGCAGTTTACAGGGCGCTGGGGCCAACGTCCTGACTTTC. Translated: CASSLQGAGANVLTF.

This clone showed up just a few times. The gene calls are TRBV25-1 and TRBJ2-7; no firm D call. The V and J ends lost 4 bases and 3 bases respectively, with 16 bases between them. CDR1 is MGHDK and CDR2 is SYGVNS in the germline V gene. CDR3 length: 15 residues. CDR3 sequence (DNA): TGTGCCAGCAGTGGCGTCCCCAACTACGGCTACGAGCAGTACTTC. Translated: CASSGVPNYGYEQYF.

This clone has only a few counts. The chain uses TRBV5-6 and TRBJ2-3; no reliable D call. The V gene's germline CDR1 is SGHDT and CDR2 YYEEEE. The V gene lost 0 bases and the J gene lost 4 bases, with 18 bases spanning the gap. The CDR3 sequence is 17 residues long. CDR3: CASSLAVPSRGADTQYF. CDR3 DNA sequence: TGTGCCAGCAGCTTGGCTGTCCCCAGCCGTGGGGCAGATACGCAGTATTTT.